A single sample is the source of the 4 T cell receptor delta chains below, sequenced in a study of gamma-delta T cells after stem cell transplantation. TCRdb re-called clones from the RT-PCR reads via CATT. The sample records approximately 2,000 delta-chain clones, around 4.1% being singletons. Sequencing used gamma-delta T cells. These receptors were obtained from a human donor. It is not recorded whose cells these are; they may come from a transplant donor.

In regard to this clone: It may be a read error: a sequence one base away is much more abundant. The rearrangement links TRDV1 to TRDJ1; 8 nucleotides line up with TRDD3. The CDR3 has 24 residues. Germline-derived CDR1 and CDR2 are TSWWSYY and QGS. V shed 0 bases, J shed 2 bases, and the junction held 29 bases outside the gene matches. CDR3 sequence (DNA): TGTGCTCTTGGGGAACTAGCCGTCCTCCTCGGGAGGTGGGGGATGCTTAGGTGGACCGATAAACTCATCTTT. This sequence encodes CALGELAVLLGRWGMLRWTDKLIF.

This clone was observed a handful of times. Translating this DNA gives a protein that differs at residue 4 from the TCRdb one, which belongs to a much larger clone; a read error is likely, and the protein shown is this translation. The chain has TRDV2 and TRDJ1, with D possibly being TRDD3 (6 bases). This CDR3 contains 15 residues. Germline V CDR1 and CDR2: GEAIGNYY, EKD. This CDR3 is CACGTVGGRTDKLIF. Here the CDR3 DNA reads TGTGCCTGTGGCACCGTCGGGGGGAGGACCGATAAACTCATCTTT.

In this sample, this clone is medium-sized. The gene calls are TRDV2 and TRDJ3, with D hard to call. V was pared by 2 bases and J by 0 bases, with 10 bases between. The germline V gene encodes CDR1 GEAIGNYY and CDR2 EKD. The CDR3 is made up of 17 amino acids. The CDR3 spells CACDMSGSSWDTRQMFF. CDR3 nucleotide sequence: TGTGCCTGTGACATGTCCGGCAGCTCCTGGGACACCCGACAGATGTTTTTC.

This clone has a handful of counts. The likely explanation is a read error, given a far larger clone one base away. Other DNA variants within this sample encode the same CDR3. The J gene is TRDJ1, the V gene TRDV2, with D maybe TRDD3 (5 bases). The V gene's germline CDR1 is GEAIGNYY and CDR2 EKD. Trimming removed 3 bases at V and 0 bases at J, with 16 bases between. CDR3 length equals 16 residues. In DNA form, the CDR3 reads TGTGCCTGTGACGCTCTGGGAGGGGGGTACACCGATAAACTCATCTTT. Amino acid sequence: CACDALGGGYTDKLIF.